This TCR beta chain was captured in a study of identical twins. Study-wide results and caveats: Out-of-frame alpha sequences shared by twins were enriched for low generation probability. For monozygotic twins, models underestimated out-of-frame TCR alpha sharing. Insertion counts were lower in abundant cord blood beta clonotypes, a trend that memory repertoires did not show.

This clonotype was observed a few times. Its antigen is currently unknown. Using its own MiXCR run on the 5' RACE reads, TCRdb lists one record per CDR3 protein. The table has 400,000 to 500,000 distinct CDR3 sequences, less than 20% seen once. V shed 3 bases and J shed 1 base, with 9 bases lying between them. This CDR3 is 15 amino acids long. The germline V gene encodes CDR1 SGHTA and CDR2 FQGTGA. The rearrangement links TRBV7-3 to TRBJ2-2; tentatively, D is TRBD1 (5 bases). Sequencing was carried out using naive T cells sorted from blood. The clonotype was recovered from a man aged 50 to 59 in good health. The CDR3 nucleotides are TGTGCCAGCAGCTTGGCAGGGTTGAACACCGGGGAGCTGTTTTTT. Translated, it gives CASSLAGLNTGELFF. The complete variable domain, with remaining parts taken from reference TRBV7-3 and TRBJ2-2, reads GAGVSQTPSNKVTEKGKYVELRCDPISGHTALYWYRQSLGQGPEFLIYFQGTGAADDSGLPNDRFFAVRPEGSVSTLKIQRTERGDSAVYLCASSLAGLNTGELFFGEGSRLTVL.